This T cell receptor (beta chain) stems from a study of CD8 T cells in Susac syndrome. A quantity of roughly 0.5 to 1 ug RNA underwent reverse transcription using random hexamers. Amplification of TCR beta CDR3 by immunoSEQ multiplex PCR spanned 54 Vbeta and 13 Jbeta. TCRdb analysed the immunoSEQ multiplex PCR reads with MiXCR anew, one entry per CDR3 protein. The sample shows more than 70,000 distinct CDR3 sequences, 85% to 95% of them seen only once. Per germline, CDR1 SGDLS and CDR2 YYNGEE. The junction had 6 bases not matched to a gene; V was cut back by 2 bases and J by 1 base. This CDR3 has 17 residues. The count of this clonotype is one. Healthy donors constituted the control group, matched for age and sex.

The gene calls are TRBV9 and TRBJ1-5; TRBD1 matches 10 bases. This receptor was taken from a human donor in good health. What was sequenced was CD8+ T cells from PBMCs. CDR3 region: CASSVGTGESSNQPQHF. CDR3 bases: TGTGCCAGCAGCGTCGGGACAGGGGAGTCGAGCAATCAGCCCCAGCATTTT.